This TCR beta chain was recorded in a study of CD8 T cells in Susac syndrome. Random hexamers were used to reverse transcribe the RNA input (about 0.5 to 1 ug). TCRdb itself ran the immunoSEQ multiplex PCR reads through MiXCR, one entry per CDR3 protein. The table shows about 150,000 distinct CDR3 sequences, with around 96% occurring only once. The CDR3 spans 17 residues. Germline CDR1 and CDR2: LGHNA and YSLEER. V dropped 3 bases and J dropped 0; count of bases not matched to a gene: 6. V gene TRBV4-3 combines with J gene TRBJ2-3; 10 nucleotides align to TRBD2. The receptor was derived from a human donor with Susac syndrome. Sequencing was carried out using CD4+ T cells from PBMCs. CDR3 nucleotide sequence: TGCGCCAGCAGCCAGGAGGGGACTAGCGTTAGCACAGATACGCAGTATTTT. As protein: CASSQEGTSVSTDTQYF.